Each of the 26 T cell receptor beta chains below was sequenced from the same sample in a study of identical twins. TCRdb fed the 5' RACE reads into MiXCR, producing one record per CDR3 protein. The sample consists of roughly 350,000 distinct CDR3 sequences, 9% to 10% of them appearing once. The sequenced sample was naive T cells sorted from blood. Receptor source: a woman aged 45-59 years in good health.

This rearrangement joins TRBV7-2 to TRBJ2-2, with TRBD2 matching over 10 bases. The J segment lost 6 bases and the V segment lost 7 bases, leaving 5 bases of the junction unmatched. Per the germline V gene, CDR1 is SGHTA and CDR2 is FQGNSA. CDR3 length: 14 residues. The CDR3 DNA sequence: TGTGCCAGCATAGAAGCGGGAGGGGCCGGGGAGCTGTTTTTT. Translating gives CASIEAGGAGELFF.

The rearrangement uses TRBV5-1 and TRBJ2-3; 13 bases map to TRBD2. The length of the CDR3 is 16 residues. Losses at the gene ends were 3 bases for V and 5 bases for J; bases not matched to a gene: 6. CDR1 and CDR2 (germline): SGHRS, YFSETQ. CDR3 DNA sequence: TGCGCCAGCAGCTCCGGACTAGCGGGAGTGGTAGATACGCAGTATTTT. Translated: CASSSGLAGVVDTQYF.

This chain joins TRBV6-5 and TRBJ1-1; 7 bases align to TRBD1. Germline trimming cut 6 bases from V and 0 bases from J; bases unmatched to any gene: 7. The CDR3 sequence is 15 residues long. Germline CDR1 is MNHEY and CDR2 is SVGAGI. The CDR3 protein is CASRKDRRMNTEAFF. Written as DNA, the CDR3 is TGTGCCAGCAGAAAGGACAGGCGCATGAACACTGAAGCTTTCTTT.

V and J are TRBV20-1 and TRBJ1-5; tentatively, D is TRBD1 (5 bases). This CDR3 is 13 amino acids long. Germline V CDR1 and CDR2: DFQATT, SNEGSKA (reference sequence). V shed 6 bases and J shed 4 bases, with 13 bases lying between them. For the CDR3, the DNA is TGCAGTGCGTACGCTGACAGAAATCAGCCCCAGCATTTT. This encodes CSAYADRNQPQHF.

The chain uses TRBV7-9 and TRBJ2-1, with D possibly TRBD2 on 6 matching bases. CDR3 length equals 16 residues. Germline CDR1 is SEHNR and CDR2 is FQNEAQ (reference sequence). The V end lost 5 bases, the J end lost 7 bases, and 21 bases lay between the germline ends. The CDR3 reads CASSQPSAGNPNEQFF. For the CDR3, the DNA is TGTGCCAGCAGCCAGCCTAGCGCCGGGAATCCTAATGAGCAGTTCTTC.

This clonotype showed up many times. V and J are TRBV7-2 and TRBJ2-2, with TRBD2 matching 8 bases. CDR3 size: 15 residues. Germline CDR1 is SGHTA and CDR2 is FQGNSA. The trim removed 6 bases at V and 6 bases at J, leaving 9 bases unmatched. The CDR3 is CASRARTGGAGELFF. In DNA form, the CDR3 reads TGTGCCAGCAGGGCAAGGACCGGGGGGGCCGGGGAGCTGTTTTTT. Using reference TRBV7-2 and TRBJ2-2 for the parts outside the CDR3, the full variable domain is GAGVSQSPSNKVTEKGKDVELRCDPISGHTALYWYRQSLGQGLEFLIYFQGNSAPDKSGLPSDRFSAERTGGSVSTLTIQRTQQEDSAVYLCASRARTGGAGELFFGEGSRLTVL.

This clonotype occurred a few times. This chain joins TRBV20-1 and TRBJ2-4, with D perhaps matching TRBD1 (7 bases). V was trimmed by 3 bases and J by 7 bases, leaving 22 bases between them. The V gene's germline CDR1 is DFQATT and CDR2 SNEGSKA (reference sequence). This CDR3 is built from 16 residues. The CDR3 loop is CSASGGTVSSRNIQYF. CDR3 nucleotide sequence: TGCAGTGCTAGTGGCGGGACAGTGTCTAGCCGGAACATTCAGTACTTC.

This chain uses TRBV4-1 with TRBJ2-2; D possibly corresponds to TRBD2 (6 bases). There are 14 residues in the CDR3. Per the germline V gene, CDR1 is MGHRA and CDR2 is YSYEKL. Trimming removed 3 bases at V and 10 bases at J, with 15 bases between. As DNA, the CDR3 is TGCGCCAGCAGCCATCCGGGACTCTTTCTGGAGCTGTTTTTT. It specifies CASSHPGLFLELFF.

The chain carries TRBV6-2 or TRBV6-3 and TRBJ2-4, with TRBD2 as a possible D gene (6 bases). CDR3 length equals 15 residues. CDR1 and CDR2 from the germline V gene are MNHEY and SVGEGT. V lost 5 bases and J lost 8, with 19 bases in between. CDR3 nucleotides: TGTGCCAGCAGTGACCCGGGGCTGGGGGGAGACATTCAGTACTTC. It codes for CASSDPGLGGDIQYF.

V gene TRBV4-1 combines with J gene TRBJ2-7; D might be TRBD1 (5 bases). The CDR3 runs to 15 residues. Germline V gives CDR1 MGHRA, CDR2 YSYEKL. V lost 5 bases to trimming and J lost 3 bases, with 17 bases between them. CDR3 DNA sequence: TGCGCCAGCAGCGCCGCAAGGGGCACCGACTACGAGCAGTACGTC. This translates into CASSAARGTDYEQYV.

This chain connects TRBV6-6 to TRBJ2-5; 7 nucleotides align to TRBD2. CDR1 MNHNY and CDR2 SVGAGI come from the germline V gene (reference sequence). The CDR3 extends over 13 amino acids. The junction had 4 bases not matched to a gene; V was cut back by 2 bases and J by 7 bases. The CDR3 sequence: CASSYGLAATQYF. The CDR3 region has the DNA TGTGCCAGCAGTTACGGGCTAGCGGCGACCCAGTACTTC.

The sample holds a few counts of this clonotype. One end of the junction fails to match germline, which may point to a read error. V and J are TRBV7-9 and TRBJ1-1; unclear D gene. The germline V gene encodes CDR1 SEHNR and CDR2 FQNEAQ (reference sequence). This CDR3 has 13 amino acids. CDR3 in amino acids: CASSGRLNAEAFF. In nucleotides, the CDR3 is TGTGCCAGCAGCGGCCGACTGAACGCTGAAGCTTTCTTT.

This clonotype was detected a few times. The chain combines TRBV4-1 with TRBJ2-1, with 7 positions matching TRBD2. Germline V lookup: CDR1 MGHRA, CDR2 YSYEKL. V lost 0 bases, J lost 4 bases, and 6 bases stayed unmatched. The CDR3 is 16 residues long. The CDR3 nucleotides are TGCGCCAGCAGCCAAGATCCCCTAGCGGAGTACAATGAGCAGTTCTTC. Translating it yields CASSQDPLAEYNEQFF.

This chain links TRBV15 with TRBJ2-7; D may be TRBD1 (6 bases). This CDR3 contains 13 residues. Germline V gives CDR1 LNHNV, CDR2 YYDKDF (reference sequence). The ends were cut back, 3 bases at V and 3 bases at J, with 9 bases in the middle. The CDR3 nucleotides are TGTGCCACCAGCAGGGACAGAGGCTACGAGCAGTACTTC. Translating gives CATSRDRGYEQYF.

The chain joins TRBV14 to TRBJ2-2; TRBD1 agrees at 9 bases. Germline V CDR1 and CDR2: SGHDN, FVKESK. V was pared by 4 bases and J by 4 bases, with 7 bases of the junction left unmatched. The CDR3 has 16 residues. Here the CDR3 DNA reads TGTGCCAGCAGCCGGCGCGGGACAGGGCCCACCGGGGAGCTGTTTTTT. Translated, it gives CASSRRGTGPTGELFF. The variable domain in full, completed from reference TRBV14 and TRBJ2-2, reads EAGVTQFPSHSVIEKGQTVTLRCDPISGHDNLYWYRRVMGKEIKFLLHFVKESKQDESGMPNNRFLAERTGGTYSTLKVQPAELEDSGVYFCASSRRGTGPTGELFFGEGSRLTVL.

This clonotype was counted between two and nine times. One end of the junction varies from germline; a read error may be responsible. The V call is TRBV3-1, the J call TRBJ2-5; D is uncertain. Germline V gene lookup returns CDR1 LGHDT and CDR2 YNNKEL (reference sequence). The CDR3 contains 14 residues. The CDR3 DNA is TGTGCCAGCAGCCAAGAAACCGGAAGAGAGGCCCAGTACTTC. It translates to CASSQETGREAQYF.

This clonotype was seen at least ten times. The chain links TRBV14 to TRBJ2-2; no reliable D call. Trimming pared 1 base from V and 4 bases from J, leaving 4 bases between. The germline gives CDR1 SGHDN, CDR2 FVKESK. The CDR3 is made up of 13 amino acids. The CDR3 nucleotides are TGTGCCAGCAGCCAAGTTGTCACCGGGGAGCTGTTTTTT. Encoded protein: CASSQVVTGELFF.

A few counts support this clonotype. The CDR3 nucleotides read TGTGCCAGCAGCGTAGGACCGGACAGATCCTACGAGCAGTACTTC. As protein: CASSVGPDRSYEQYF. The chain combines TRBV9 with TRBJ2-7, with D possibly matching TRBD1 (6 bases). The CDR3 is 15 amino acids. V lost 0 bases to trimming and J lost 1 base, with 11 bases between them. Per the germline V gene, CDR1 is SGDLS and CDR2 is YYNGEE.

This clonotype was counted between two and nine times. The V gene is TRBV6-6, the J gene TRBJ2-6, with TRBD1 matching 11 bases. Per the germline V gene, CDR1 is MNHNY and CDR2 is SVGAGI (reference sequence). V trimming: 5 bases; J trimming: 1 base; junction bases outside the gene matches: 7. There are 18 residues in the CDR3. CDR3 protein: CASSIRDRGVSGANVLTF. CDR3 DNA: TGTGCCAGCAGTATCCGGGACAGGGGGGTGTCTGGGGCCAACGTCCTGACTTTC.

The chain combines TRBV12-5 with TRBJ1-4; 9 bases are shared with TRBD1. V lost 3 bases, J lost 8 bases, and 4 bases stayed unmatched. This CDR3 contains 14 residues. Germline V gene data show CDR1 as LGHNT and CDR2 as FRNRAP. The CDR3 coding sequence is TGTGCTAGTGGTTTTACAGGGGGCGAGGAAAAACTGTTTTTT. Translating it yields CASGFTGGEEKLFF. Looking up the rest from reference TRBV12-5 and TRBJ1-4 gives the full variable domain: DARVTQTPRHKVTEMGQEVTMRCQPILGHNTVFWYRQTMMQGLELLAYFRNRAPLDDSGMPKDRFSAEMPDATLATLKIQPSEPRDSAVYFCASGFTGGEEKLFFGSGTQLSVL.

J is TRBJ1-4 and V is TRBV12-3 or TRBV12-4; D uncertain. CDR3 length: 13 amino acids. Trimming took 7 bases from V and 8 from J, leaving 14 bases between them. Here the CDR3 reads CASTLWAQEKLFF. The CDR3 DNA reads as TGTGCCAGCACCCTGTGGGCACAAGAAAAACTGTTTTTT.

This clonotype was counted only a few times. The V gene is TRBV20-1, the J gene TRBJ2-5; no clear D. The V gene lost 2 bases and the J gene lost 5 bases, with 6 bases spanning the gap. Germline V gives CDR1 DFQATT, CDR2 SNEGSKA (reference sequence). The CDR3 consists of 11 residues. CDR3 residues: CSARLSETQYF. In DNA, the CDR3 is TGCAGTGCTAGACTCAGCGAGACCCAGTACTTC.

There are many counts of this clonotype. CDR3 sequence (DNA): TGCAGCGTCCGAGGGATCGTAGCGGGAGGGCCTAGAAACATTCAGTACTTC. It translates to CSVRGIVAGGPRNIQYF. This chain joins TRBV29-1 and TRBJ2-4, with 11 bases that match TRBD2. J lost 6 bases, V lost 6 bases, and 16 bases had no gene match. Germline loops: CDR1 SQVTM, CDR2 ANQGSEA. The CDR3 consists of 17 residues.

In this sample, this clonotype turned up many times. The DNA of the CDR3 is TGTGCCAGCAGTAGGGGCGAAAGTCAGCCCCAGCATTTT. Its translation: CASSRGESQPQHF. The chain recombines TRBV6-5 with TRBJ1-5; D possibly corresponds to TRBD1 (5 bases). The germline V gene has CDR1 MNHEY and CDR2 SVGAGI. Between the trimmed V and J ends, which lost 5 bases and 6 bases, there was a span of 11 bases. CDR3 length: 13 amino acids.

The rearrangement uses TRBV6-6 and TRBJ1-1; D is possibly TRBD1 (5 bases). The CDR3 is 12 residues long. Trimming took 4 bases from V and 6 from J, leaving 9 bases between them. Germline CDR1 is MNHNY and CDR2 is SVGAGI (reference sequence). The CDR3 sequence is CASSLRDPEAFF. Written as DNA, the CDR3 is TGTGCCAGCAGTTTACGGGACCCTGAAGCTTTCTTT.

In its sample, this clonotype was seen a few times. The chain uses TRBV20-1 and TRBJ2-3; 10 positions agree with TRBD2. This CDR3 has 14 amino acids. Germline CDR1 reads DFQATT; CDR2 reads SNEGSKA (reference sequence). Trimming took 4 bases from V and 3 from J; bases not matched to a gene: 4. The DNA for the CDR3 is TGCAGTGCTACAAAGGGACTAGCGACAGATACGCAGTATTTT. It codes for CSATKGLATDTQYF.